This TCR beta chain was sequenced during a study of a mutant IDH1 vaccine in newly diagnosed glioma. On the study more broadly: Visit V12 happened at week 35; visit V13 happened at week 47.

Points from the study as a whole: Pseudoprogression showed no apparent link to changes in top peripheral T cell clonotypes.

The time point denotes: week 47, end of study. Vaccination used 300 ug of mutant IDH1 20-mer peptide per dose, with topical imiquimod. A remark on this clone: Its antigen is as yet unknown.

Generated by immunoSEQ multiplex PCR, the TCRdb table keeps only in-frame clones and is missing some. The sample holds 30,000 to 40,000 clones, around 90% seen once. The CDR3 spans 14 residues. Germline loops: CDR1 SNHLY, CDR2 FYNNEI. Trimming removed 4 bases at V and 7 bases at J, with 11 bases between. Specimen: PBMCs, collected from a glioma patient whose treatment included an IDH1 peptide vaccine. The chain joins TRBV2 to TRBJ1-6; perhaps TRBD1 as D (5 bases). The TCR was taken from a woman between 40 and 55 years old with glioma. CDR3: CASSGGTRNSPLHF. The DNA for the CDR3 is TGTGCCAGCAGTGGTGGGACGAGGAATTCACCCCTCCACTTT.